Following are 5 T cell receptor beta chains from one sample sequenced in a study of early T cells in non-severe SARS-CoV-2 infection. TCRdb re-called the 5' RACE reads through MiXCR, storing one row per CDR3 protein. Of tens of thousands of distinct CDR3 sequences in the sample, 5.6% were seen once. The material sequenced was whole blood. All receptors derive from an adult who was a healthcare worker with PCR-confirmed SARS-CoV-2 infection or an uninfected control (not recorded which).

Only a few counts were recorded for this clonotype. The chain joins TRBV7-2 to TRBJ2-2, with a possible D match to TRBD2 (6 bases). The CDR3 runs to 15 residues. V dropped 2 bases and J dropped 6 bases, with 13 bases sitting between them. Germline CDR1 and CDR2: SGHTA and FQGNSA. The CDR3 protein is CASSLTPGGSGELFF. The CDR3 DNA reads as TGTGCCAGCAGCTTAACTCCAGGAGGGTCCGGGGAGCTGTTTTTT.

This clonotype was seen at least ten times. The chain joins TRBV19 to TRBJ1-5, with D tentatively TRBD1 (6 bases). This CDR3 spans 13 amino acids. The V end lost 4 bases, the J end lost 4 bases, and 8 bases lay between the germline ends. Germline V gives CDR1 LNHDA, CDR2 SQIVND (reference sequence). CDR3 DNA sequence: TGTGCCAGTAGTAGGGGGCCTAATCAGCCCCAGCATTTT. It codes for CASSRGPNQPQHF. Looking up the rest from reference TRBV19 and TRBJ1-5 gives the full variable domain: DGGITQSPKYLFRKEGQNVTLSCEQNLNHDAMYWYRQDPGQGLRLIYYSQIVNDFQKGDIAEGYSVSREKKESFPLTVTSAQKNPTAFYLCASSRGPNQPQHFGDGTRLSIL.

This clonotype was observed at least ten times. The chain has TRBV12-3 or TRBV12-4 and TRBJ1-1; D is perhaps TRBD1 (5 bases). The CDR3 spans 14 residues. The V end lost 8 bases, the J end lost 8 bases, and 21 bases lay between the germline ends. CDR3 DNA: TGTGCCAGCCGTGGACACCCATCAATCTCGGAAGCTTTCTTT. This encodes CASRGHPSISEAFF.

At least ten counts were recorded for this clonotype. The genes are TRBV2 and TRBJ2-7, with 9 bases fitting TRBD1. Germline V gene data show CDR1 as SNHLY and CDR2 as FYNNEI. V shed 6 bases, J shed 4 bases, and the junction held 7 bases outside the gene matches. The CDR3 is 14 amino acids. The CDR3, as DNA: TGTGCCAGCAGGACCCAAGGACAGGGGTACGAGCAGTACTTC. It is translated as CASRTQGQGYEQYF.

This clonotype occurred many times. The gene calls are TRBV6-6 and TRBJ1-1; D remains unclear. Trimming took 6 bases from V and 1 from J, leaving 3 bases between them. The germline V gene has CDR1 MNHNY and CDR2 SVGAGI (reference sequence). The CDR3 totals 11 residues. This chain's CDR3 is CASRRNTEAFF. CDR3 in DNA: TGTGCCAGCAGGAGGAACACTGAAGCTTTCTTT.